This TCR beta chain was sequenced for a study of prognosis after radiotherapy for stage I lung cancer. Overall study context: The authors enrolled stage I non-small cell lung cancer patients between 2018 and early 2019.

Remarks on this clonotype: Only one base separates this from a far larger clonotype, so it likely reflects a read error.

In germline, CDR1 is MRHNA, CDR2 SNTAGT. The CDR3 has 15 residues. The junction had 10 bases not matched to a gene; V was cut back by 5 bases and J by 7 bases. With two-round multiplex PCR, TCR beta CDR3 sequences were amplified from genomic DNA. Round one of PCR was performed, and it used primers specific to each TRBV and TRBJ gene. Via MiXCR, TCRdb re-called the multiplex PCR reads, giving one row per CDR3 protein. The profile shows about 20,000 distinct CDR3 sequences, 40% of them singletons. The sequence was collected from a donor over 45 with non-small cell lung cancer. This specimen was PBMCs, taken before or after stereotactic body radiation therapy (not recorded which). The V gene is TRBV6-4, the J gene TRBJ2-5, with TRBD1 matching 10 bases. The CDR3: CASSSRQGAVGTQYF. The DNA for the CDR3 is TGTGCCAGCAGTAGCCGACAGGGGGCGGTGGGGACCCAGTACTTC.